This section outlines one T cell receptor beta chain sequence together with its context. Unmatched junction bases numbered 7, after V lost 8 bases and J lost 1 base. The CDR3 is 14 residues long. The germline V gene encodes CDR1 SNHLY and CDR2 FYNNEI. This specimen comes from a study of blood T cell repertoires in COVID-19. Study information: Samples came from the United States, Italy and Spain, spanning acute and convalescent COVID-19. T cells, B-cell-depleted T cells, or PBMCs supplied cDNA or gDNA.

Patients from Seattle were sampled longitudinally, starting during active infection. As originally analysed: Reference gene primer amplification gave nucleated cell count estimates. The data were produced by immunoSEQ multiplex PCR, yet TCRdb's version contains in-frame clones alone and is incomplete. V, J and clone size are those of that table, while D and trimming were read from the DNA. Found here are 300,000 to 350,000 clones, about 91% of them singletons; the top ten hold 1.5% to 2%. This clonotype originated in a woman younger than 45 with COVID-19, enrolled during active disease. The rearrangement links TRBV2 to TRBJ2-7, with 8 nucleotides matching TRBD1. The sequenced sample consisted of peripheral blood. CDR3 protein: CASADRGRSYEQYV. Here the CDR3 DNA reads TGTGCCAGCGCAGACAGGGGTCGATCCTACGAGCAGTACGTC.